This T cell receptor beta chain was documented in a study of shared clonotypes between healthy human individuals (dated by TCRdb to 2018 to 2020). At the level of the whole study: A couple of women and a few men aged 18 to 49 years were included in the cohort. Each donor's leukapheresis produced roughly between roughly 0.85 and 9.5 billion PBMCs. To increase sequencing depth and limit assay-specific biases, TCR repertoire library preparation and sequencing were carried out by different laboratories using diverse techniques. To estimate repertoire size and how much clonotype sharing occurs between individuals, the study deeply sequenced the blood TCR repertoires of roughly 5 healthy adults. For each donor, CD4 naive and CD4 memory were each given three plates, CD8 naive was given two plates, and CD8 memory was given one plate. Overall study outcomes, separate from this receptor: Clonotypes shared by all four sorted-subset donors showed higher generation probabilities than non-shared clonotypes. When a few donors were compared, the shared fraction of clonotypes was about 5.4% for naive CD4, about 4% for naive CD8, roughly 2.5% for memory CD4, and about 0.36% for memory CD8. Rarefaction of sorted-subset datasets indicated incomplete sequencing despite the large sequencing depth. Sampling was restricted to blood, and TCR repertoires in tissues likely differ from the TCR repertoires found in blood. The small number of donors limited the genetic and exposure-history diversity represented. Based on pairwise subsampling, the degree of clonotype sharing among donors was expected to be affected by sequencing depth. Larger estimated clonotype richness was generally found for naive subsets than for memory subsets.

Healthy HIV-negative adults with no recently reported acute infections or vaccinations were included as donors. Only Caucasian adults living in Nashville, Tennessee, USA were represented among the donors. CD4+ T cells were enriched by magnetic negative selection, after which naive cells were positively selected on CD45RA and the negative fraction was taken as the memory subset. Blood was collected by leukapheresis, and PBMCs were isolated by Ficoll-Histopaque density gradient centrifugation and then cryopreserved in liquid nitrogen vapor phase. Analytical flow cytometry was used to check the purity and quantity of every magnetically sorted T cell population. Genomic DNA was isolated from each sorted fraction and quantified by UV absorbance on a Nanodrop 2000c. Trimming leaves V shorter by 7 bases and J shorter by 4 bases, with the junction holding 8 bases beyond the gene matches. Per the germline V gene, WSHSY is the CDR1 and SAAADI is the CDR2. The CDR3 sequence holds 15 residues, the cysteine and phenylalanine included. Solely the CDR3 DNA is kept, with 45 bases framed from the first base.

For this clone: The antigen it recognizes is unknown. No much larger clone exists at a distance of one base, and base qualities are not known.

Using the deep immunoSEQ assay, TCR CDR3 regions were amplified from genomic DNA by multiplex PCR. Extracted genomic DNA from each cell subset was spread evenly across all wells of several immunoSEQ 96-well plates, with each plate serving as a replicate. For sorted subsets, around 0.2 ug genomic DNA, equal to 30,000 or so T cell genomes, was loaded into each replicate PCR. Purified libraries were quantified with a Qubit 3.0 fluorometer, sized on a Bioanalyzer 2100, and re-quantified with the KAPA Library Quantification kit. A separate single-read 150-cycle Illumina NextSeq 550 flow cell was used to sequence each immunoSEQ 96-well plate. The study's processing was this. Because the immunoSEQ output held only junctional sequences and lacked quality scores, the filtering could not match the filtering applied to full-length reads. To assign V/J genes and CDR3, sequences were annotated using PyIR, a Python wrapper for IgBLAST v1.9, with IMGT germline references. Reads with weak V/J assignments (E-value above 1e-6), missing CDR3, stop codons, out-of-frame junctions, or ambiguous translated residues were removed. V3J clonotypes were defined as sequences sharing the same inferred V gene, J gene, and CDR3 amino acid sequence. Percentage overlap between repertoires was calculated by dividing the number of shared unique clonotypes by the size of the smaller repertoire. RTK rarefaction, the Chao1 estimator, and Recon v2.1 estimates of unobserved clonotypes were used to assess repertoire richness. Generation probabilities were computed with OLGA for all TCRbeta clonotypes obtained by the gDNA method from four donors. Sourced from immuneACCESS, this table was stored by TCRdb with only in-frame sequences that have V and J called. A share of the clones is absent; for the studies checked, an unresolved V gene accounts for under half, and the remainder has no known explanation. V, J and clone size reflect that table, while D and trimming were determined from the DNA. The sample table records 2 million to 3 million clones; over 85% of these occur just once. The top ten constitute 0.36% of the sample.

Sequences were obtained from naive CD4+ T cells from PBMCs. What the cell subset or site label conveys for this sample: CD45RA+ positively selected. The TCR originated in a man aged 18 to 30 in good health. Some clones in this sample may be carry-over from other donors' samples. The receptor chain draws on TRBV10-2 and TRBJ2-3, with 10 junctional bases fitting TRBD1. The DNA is TGCGCCAGCAAGACGACAGGGGGCGCCGCAGATACGCAGTATTTT. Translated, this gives CASKTTGGAADTQYF.